A single sample is the source of the 30 T cell receptor beta chains below, sequenced in a study of early T cells in non-severe SARS-CoV-2 infection. TCRdb redid the calling of the 5' RACE reads with MiXCR, one entry per CDR3 protein. The sample holds almost 45,000 distinct CDR3 sequences, roughly 6% seen once. Sequencing input: whole blood. The receptors stem from an adult who was a healthcare worker with PCR-confirmed SARS-CoV-2 infection or an uninfected control (not recorded which).

The V gene is TRBV12-3 or TRBV12-4, the J gene TRBJ2-1; 13 positions match TRBD2. There are 16 residues in the CDR3. With V trimmed by 4 bases and J by 8 bases, 8 bases remained unmatched. As DNA, the CDR3 is TGTGCCAGCAGTTCAACTGAGGGACTAGCGGGATATGAGCAGTTCTTC. Protein product: CASSSTEGLAGYEQFF.

The rearrangement links TRBV19 to TRBJ1-2; D call uncertain. Germline CDR1 reads LNHDA; CDR2 reads SQIVND (reference sequence). CDR3 length equals 13 residues. V lost 3 bases and J 2 bases, leaving 7 bases between the germline ends. In DNA form, the CDR3 reads TGTGCCAGTAGTATCGACAAGAACTATGGCTACACCTTC. Protein: CASSIDKNYGYTF.

This clonotype was observed a handful of times. This sequence joins TRBV3-1 and TRBJ2-3, with 7 bases lining up with TRBD2. Looked up from germline, CDR1 is LGHDT and CDR2 is YNNKEL (reference sequence). This CDR3 region has 17 residues. Losses at the gene ends were 0 bases for V and 0 bases for J; bases not matched to a gene: 6. The CDR3 loop is CASSQDPAGMSTDTQYF. CDR3 nucleotides: TGTGCCAGCAGCCAAGATCCAGCGGGGATGAGCACAGATACGCAGTATTTT.

This clonotype was observed at least ten times. Here the CDR3 DNA reads TGTGCCAGCAGCCCCCAGGGGACAGGGCAGTTCTTC. Encoded protein: CASSPQGTGQFF. This chain connects TRBV13 to TRBJ2-1; 8 bases map to TRBD1. Germline CDR1 PRHDT, CDR2 FYEKMQ (reference sequence). The CDR3 length is 12 residues. V shed 5 bases and J 12 bases; nucleotides not matched to a gene: 6.

This clonotype was recorded at least ten times. The V and J genes are TRBV5-1 and TRBJ2-3; possibly TRBD1 or TRBD2 for D (6 bases each). The ends were cut back, 0 bases at V and 2 bases at J, with 10 bases in the middle. CDR3 length: 15 amino acids. Germline V gene data show CDR1 as SGHRS and CDR2 as YFSETQ. The CDR3 nucleotides read TGCGCCAGCAGCTTGGAGGGGGGACACACAGATACGCAGTATTTT. Amino acid sequence: CASSLEGGHTDTQYF.

This clonotype was observed at least ten times. The V and J genes are TRBV11-2 and TRBJ2-5; 8 bases agree with TRBD2. Germline trimming cut 3 bases from V and 5 bases from J; bases unmatched to any gene: 14. From germline, CDR1 is SGHAT and CDR2 FQNNGV. The CDR3 is 17 amino acids. CDR3 DNA: TGTGCCAGCAGCTTTCACACTGGACTAGCTAGGGGGGAGACCCAGTACTTC. Translating gives CASSFHTGLARGETQYF.

This clonotype was found many times. The J gene is TRBJ2-2, the V gene TRBV11-2; D unclear. The CDR3 length is 12 residues. CDR1 SGHAT and CDR2 FQNNGV come from the germline V gene. Between the trimmed V and J ends, which lost 5 bases and 2 bases, there was a span of 3 bases. The CDR3, as DNA: TGTGCCAGCAGCGGAAACACCGGGGAGCTGTTTTTT. This sequence encodes CASSGNTGELFF. Drawing the rest from reference TRBV11-2 and TRBJ2-2, the complete variable domain is EAGVAQSPRYKIIEKRQSVAFWCNPISGHATLYWYQQILGQGPKLLIQFQNNGVVDDSQLPKDRFSAERLKGVDSTLKIQPAKLEDSAVYLCASSGNTGELFFGEGSRLTVL.

In this sample, this clonotype turned up many times. V is TRBV28 and J is TRBJ1-1; 7 nucleotides line up with TRBD1. Trimming cost V 5 bases and J 4 bases; bases outside gene matches: 7. This CDR3 contains 14 residues. Germline CDR1 is MDHEN and CDR2 is SYDVKM. CDR3 in amino acids: CASSLQGVITEAFF. The CDR3 bases are TGTGCCAGCAGTCTCCAGGGGGTTATCACTGAAGCTTTCTTT.

This clonotype was observed at least ten times. This chain joins TRBV12-3 or TRBV12-4 and TRBJ2-7; D perhaps matches TRBD1 (6 bases). With 6 bases removed from V and 5 bases from J, the gap between germline ends came to 20 bases. The CDR3 totals 15 residues. Here the CDR3 reads CASSLGTSPLHEQYF. DNA of the CDR3: TGTGCCAGCAGCCTGGGGACATCCCCGCTCCACGAGCAGTACTTC.

CDR3 sequence reads: CASSIGTGGEELFF. CDR3 DNA: TGTGCCAGCAGTATTGGGACAGGTGGAGAGGAGCTGTTTTTT. The chain uses TRBV7-6 and TRBJ2-2; TRBD1 agrees at 8 bases. Germline CDR1 SGHVS, CDR2 FNYEAQ. The CDR3 has 14 residues. V dropped 6 bases and J dropped 10; count of bases not matched to a gene: 10.

The chain combines TRBV15 with TRBJ1-4; D unclear. Germline CDR1 is LNHNV and CDR2 is YYDKDF (reference sequence). The CDR3 loop spans 15 amino acids. The V end lost 0 bases, the J end lost 0 bases, and 5 bases lay between the germline ends. CDR3 bases: TGTGCCACCAGCAGAGACATCGCAACTAATGAAAAACTGTTTTTT. Translation: CATSRDIATNEKLFF.

The sample holds many counts of this clonotype. The chain has TRBV9 and TRBJ2-1; 9 bases agree with TRBD2. Germline V gives CDR1 SGDLS, CDR2 YYNGEE. J was trimmed by 9 bases and V by 1 base; bases with no gene match: 11. This CDR3 has 16 amino acids. The CDR3 here is CASSVSPAGGQSEQFF. DNA for the CDR3: TGTGCCAGCAGCGTATCCCCCGCGGGGGGGCAAAGTGAGCAGTTCTTC.

Sample share makes this clonotype medium-sized. J is TRBJ2-4 and V is TRBV7-8; TRBD1 is a possible D gene (5 bases). Germline lookup yields CDR1 SGHVS and CDR2 FQNEAQ. V lost 2 bases and J lost 9, with 14 bases in between. The CDR3 sequence is 14 residues long. The CDR3 region has the DNA TGTGCCAGCAGCTTAAGCCCAGGGCTGGGCATTCAGTACTTC. It is translated as CASSLSPGLGIQYF. Supplemented by reference TRBV7-8 and TRBJ2-4, the full variable domain reads GAGVSQSPRYKVAKRGQDVALRCDPISGHVSLFWYQQALGQGPEFLTYFQNEAQLDKSGLPSDRFFAERPEGSVSTLKIQRTQQEDSAVYLCASSLSPGLGIQYFGAGTRLSVL.

This clonotype appeared many times. The chain combines TRBV20-1 with TRBJ1-1; TRBD1 agrees at 7 bases. Germline-derived CDR1 and CDR2 are DFQATT and SNEGSKA (reference sequence). The CDR3 spans 14 residues. V lost 5 bases to trimming and J lost 5 bases; unmatched junction nucleotides: 11. CDR3 protein: CSAGKTGSSTEAFF. DNA for the CDR3: TGCAGTGCTGGAAAGACAGGGAGTAGTACTGAAGCTTTCTTT.

This clonotype has at least ten counts. The CDR3 region is CASSQRAWGGDTEAFF. CDR3 bases: TGCGCCAGCAGCCAACGCGCGTGGGGGGGAGACACTGAAGCTTTCTTT. The J gene is TRBJ1-1, the V gene TRBV4-1, with D possibly matching TRBD1 (5 bases). V lost 2 bases, J lost 3 bases, and 16 bases lay in between. The CDR3 consists of 16 residues. The germline V gene encodes CDR1 MGHRA and CDR2 YSYEKL.

This clonotype was counted many times. The chain couples TRBV4-2 to TRBJ2-7; 12 bases align to TRBD2. The CDR3 has 14 amino acids. After removal of 2 bases from V and 11 bases from J, the junction contained 7 bases not matched to a gene. Germline CDR1 reads LGHNA; CDR2 reads YNFKEQ. CDR3 nucleotide sequence: TGTGCCAGCAGCCAACATCTAGCGGGGGGGCATAAGTACTTC. Protein: CASSQHLAGGHKYF.

The sample holds many counts of this clonotype. The chain recombines TRBV5-6 with TRBJ2-3; D remains ambiguous. V dropped 6 bases and J dropped 5 bases, with 22 bases sitting between them. Germline values: CDR1 SGHDT, CDR2 YYEEEE. CDR3 length: 16 residues. The DNA for the CDR3 is TGTGCCAGCACCGGGCAGGCGGCGAATTCTGTAGATACGCAGTATTTT. This gives the protein CASTGQAANSVDTQYF.

The genes are TRBV5-1 and TRBJ1-1; D is unresolved. The CDR3 consists of 15 residues. Trimming pared 8 bases from V and 1 base from J, leaving 18 bases between. Germline CDR1 is SGHRS and CDR2 is YFSETQ. The CDR3 loop reads CASTPGPVENTEAFF. The CDR3 coding sequence is TGCGCCAGTACACCAGGTCCCGTAGAGAACACTGAAGCTTTCTTT.

This clonotype has ten or more counts. The chain couples TRBV6-1 to TRBJ1-6; 7 bases align to TRBD1. V shed 4 bases and J 6 bases; nucleotides not matched to a gene: 9. From germline, CDR1 is MNHNS and CDR2 SASEGT. This CDR3 has 16 residues. The CDR3 DNA is TGTGCCAGCAGTGCAGCAAGGACAGGCGCTAATTCACCCCTCCACTTT. Protein sequence: CASSAARTGANSPLHF.

The rearrangement uses TRBV7-9 and TRBJ2-1; possibly TRBD2 for D (7 bases). The length of the CDR3 is 18 residues. The germline V and J ends were trimmed by 5 bases and 1 base, with 21 bases remaining between them. The germline gives CDR1 SEHNR, CDR2 FQNEAQ (reference sequence). The CDR3, as DNA: TGTGCCAGCAGCCCGGACTTACGGGGGGCCGGGTCCTACAATGAGCAGTTCTTC. Protein sequence: CASSPDLRGAGSYNEQFF. Full variable domain (remainder filled in from reference TRBV7-9 and TRBJ2-1): DTGVSQNPRHKITKRGQNVTFRCDPISEHNRLYWYRQTLGQGPEFLTYFQNEAQLEKSRLLSDRFSAERPKGSFSTLEIQRTEQGDSAMYLCASSPDLRGAGSYNEQFFGPGTRLTVL.

This clonotype showed up many times. The J gene is TRBJ2-1, the V gene TRBV10-2; 7 bases map to TRBD2. The CDR3 length is 15 residues. Germline CDR1 reads WSHSY; CDR2 reads SAAADI. Trimming took 6 bases from V and 3 from J; bases not matched to a gene: 8. CDR3 in amino acids: CASRADRGDYNEQFF. As DNA, the CDR3 is TGCGCCAGCAGAGCCGATCGGGGGGACTACAATGAGCAGTTCTTC.

This clonotype was counted ten times or more. The gene calls are TRBV6-1 and TRBJ2-1; TRBD1 matches 8 bases. Germline CDR1 reads MNHNS; CDR2 reads SASEGT. V trimming: 4 bases; J trimming: 8 bases; junction bases outside the gene matches: 10. The CDR3 totals 15 residues. The CDR3 DNA sequence: TGTGCCAGCAGTGTGAGGGACAGGCCGAGGGATGAGCAGTTCTTC. Encoded protein: CASSVRDRPRDEQFF.

This rearrangement joins TRBV6-6 to TRBJ2-5; 10 bases line up with TRBD2. The CDR3 consists of 17 residues. Germline V gene sequence: CDR1 MNHNY, CDR2 SVGAGI (reference sequence). The junction had 11 bases not matched to a gene; V was cut back by 7 bases and J by 0 bases. CDR3 coding DNA: TGTGCCAGCAAGTTGAGTAGCGGGGGGACAGACCAAGAGACCCAGTACTTC. It is translated as CASKLSSGGTDQETQYF.

In this sample, this clonotype turned up many times. The J gene is TRBJ1-4, the V gene TRBV5-5, with D perhaps matching TRBD1 (6 bases). This CDR3 spans 14 amino acids. Trimming pared 4 bases from V and 8 bases from J, leaving 15 bases between. CDR1 is SGHKS and CDR2 is YYEKEE in the germline V gene (reference sequence). The chain's CDR3 is CASSGQSTWEKLFF. The DNA of the CDR3 is TGTGCCAGCAGCGGACAGTCCACTTGGGAAAAACTGTTTTTT.

The chain has TRBV5-6 and TRBJ2-2; TRBD2 might be the D (5 bases). There are 15 residues in the CDR3. Germline V lookup: CDR1 SGHDT, CDR2 YYEEEE. The V gene lost 4 bases and the J gene lost 1 base, with 11 bases spanning the gap. CDR3 sequence (DNA): TGTGCCAGCAGCCCTGGTGGAGGGAACACCGGGGAGCTGTTTTTT. This gives the protein CASSPGGGNTGELFF.

This clonotype was seen repeatedly, ten times or more. The gene calls are TRBV10-3 and TRBJ2-7; TRBD1 matches 10 bases. From germline, CDR1 is ENHRY and CDR2 SYGVKD. This CDR3 comprises 14 residues. The ends lost 4 bases at V and 5 bases at J; junction bases unmatched: 5. The CDR3 nucleotides read TGTGCCATCAGTGGGGGACAGGGGAATCACGAGCAGTACTTC. Its protein product is CAISGGQGNHEQYF.

In this sample, this clonotype turned up many times. The rearrangement joins TRBV30 to TRBJ2-3, with D uncertain. Germline assignment: CDR1 GTSNPN and CDR2 SVGIG (reference sequence). Between the trimmed V and J ends, which lost 4 bases and 5 bases, there was a span of 7 bases. This CDR3 has 11 amino acids. The CDR3 DNA sequence: TGTGCCTGGACCAACGAAGATACGCAGTATTTT. As protein: CAWTNEDTQYF. The full variable domain, rest sourced from reference TRBV30 and TRBJ2-3, is SQTIHQWPATLVQPVGSPLSLECTVEGTSNPNLYWYRQAAGRGLQLLFYSVGIGQISSEVPQNLSASRPQDRQFILSSKKLLLSDSGFYLCAWTNEDTQYFGPGTRLTVL.

This clonotype was detected many times. J is TRBJ1-6 and V is TRBV19; no clear D gene. The V end lost 4 bases, the J end lost 6 bases, and 10 bases lay between the germline ends. The CDR3 consists of 14 residues. CDR1 is LNHDA and CDR2 is SQIVND in the germline V gene (reference sequence). Here the CDR3 reads CASSTQKGNSPLHF. In DNA, the CDR3 is TGTGCCAGTAGTACTCAAAAGGGTAATTCACCCCTCCACTTT.

This clonotype was observed at least ten times. V usage is TRBV13 and J usage is TRBJ2-2; TRBD2 matches 9 bases. The CDR3 length is 18 residues. Germline CDR1 reads PRHDT; CDR2 reads FYEKMQ (reference sequence). The V segment lost 4 bases and the J segment 1 base; nucleotides outside the gene matches: 10. The CDR3 region has the DNA TGTGCCAGCAGCTCTATCCGTCCAGCGGGGGGGAACACCGGGGAGCTGTTTTTT. Translation: CASSSIRPAGGNTGELFF.

This clonotype came up many times. The rearrangement links TRBV20-1 to TRBJ1-2; TRBD1 aligns across 8 bases. Per germline, CDR1 DFQATT and CDR2 SNEGSKA (reference sequence). The CDR3 has 14 residues. The trim removed 2 bases at V and 8 bases at J, leaving 10 bases unmatched. The CDR3 spells CSARQGQVSWGYTF. Written as DNA, the CDR3 is TGCAGTGCTAGACAGGGACAGGTCTCCTGGGGCTACACCTTC.